The 14 T cell receptor beta chains listed next were all sequenced from one sample in a study of T cells in Graves' hyperthyroidism and ophthalmopathy. The TCR beta CDR3 regions underwent amplification using RNA transcripts as the source. The HTBI primer set served for first-round RT-PCR of the TCR CDR3. TCRdb reprocessed the multiplex PCR reads with MiXCR, giving one entry per CDR3 protein. The sample shows roughly 640,000 distinct CDR3 sequences, approximately 15% of them seen only once. Sequenced sample: blood. The source of these receptors is a woman between 40 and 50 years old with Graves' ophthalmopathy.

In its sample, this clonotype was seen many times. The gene calls are TRBV6-6 and TRBJ2-3; 13 bases map to TRBD2. The CDR3 sequence is 17 residues long. Germline V gene data show CDR1 as MNHNY and CDR2 as SVGAGI (reference sequence). The J segment lost 2 bases and the V segment lost 0 bases, leaving 2 bases of the junction unmatched. The CDR3 DNA reads TGTGCCAGCAGTTACTCGGGGACTAGCGGGATCACAGATACGCAGTATTTT. It specifies CASSYSGTSGITDTQYF.

J is TRBJ1-2 and V is TRBV20-1; tentative D call: TRBD1 (5 bases). V lost 2 bases and J lost 5, with 18 bases in between. The length of the CDR3 is 15 residues. CDR1 DFQATT and CDR2 SNEGSKA come from the germline V gene (reference sequence). Here the CDR3 DNA reads TGCAGTGCTAGATCCCAAAGCCCGGGGGGGTATGGCTACACCTTC. Its translation: CSARSQSPGGYGYTF.

This clonotype has a count of ten or more. This rearrangement joins TRBV2 to TRBJ1-5; D remains unclear. The CDR3 length is 15 residues. The germline V and J ends were trimmed by 2 bases and 0 bases, with 8 bases remaining between them. From germline, CDR1 is SNHLY and CDR2 FYNNEI. The DNA for the CDR3 is TGTGCCAGCAGTGAAACGAGGAATAGCAATCAGCCCCAGCATTTT. The encoded protein is CASSETRNSNQPQHF.

The genes are TRBV11-1 and TRBJ1-2; 11 bases agree with TRBD1. The CDR3 loop spans 14 amino acids. Per the germline V gene, CDR1 is SGHAT and CDR2 is FQDESV (reference sequence). Unmatched junction bases numbered 6, after V lost 6 bases and J lost 6 bases. Here the CDR3 DNA reads TGTGCCAGCAGTGTTGGACAGGGGGCTGATGGCTACACCTTC. This encodes CASSVGQGADGYTF.

This clonotype was found many times. The chain recombines TRBV12-3 or TRBV12-4 with TRBJ1-2, with D uncertain. This CDR3 region has 13 residues. The germline V and J ends were trimmed by 6 bases and 8 bases, with 16 bases remaining between them. The CDR3: CASSPGSERGYTF. The CDR3 nucleotides are TGTGCCAGCAGCCCCGGGAGCGAACGAGGCTACACCTTC.

V is TRBV11-2 and J is TRBJ2-1; D possibly corresponds to TRBD2 (6 bases). Germline assignment: CDR1 SGHAT and CDR2 FQNNGV. The CDR3 length is 14 residues. Trimming cost V 1 base and J 6 bases, with 10 bases left between them. The CDR3 DNA reads as TGTGCCAGCAGCTTAGCACGGGGGAGCAATGAGCAGTTCTTC. Amino acid sequence: CASSLARGSNEQFF.

This clonotype was detected ten times or more. The V gene is TRBV6-4, the J gene TRBJ2-1, with 12 nucleotides matching TRBD1. CDR3 length equals 15 residues. The V gene end was trimmed by 4 bases and the J gene end by 6 bases; junction bases not matched to a gene: 4. CDR1 is MRHNA and CDR2 is SNTAGT in the germline V gene. The CDR3 DNA reads TGTGCCAGCAGTGCGGGACAGGGGGCCAGCAATGAGCAGTTCTTC. Translated, it gives CASSAGQGASNEQFF.

This clonotype was seen repeatedly, ten times or more. The chain uses TRBV7-2 and TRBJ2-1; 8 nucleotides agree with TRBD2. Germline trimming cut 1 base from V and 5 bases from J; bases unmatched to any gene: 4. The CDR3 is 15 amino acids. Germline loops: CDR1 SGHTA, CDR2 FQGNSA. CDR3 in amino acids: CASSLVSGNNNEQFF. The CDR3, as DNA: TGTGCCAGCAGCTTAGTTAGCGGGAACAACAATGAGCAGTTCTTC.

The J gene is TRBJ1-5, the V gene TRBV6-1, with D possibly TRBD1 on 5 matching bases. The CDR3 length is 17 residues. The germline V gene encodes CDR1 MNHNS and CDR2 SASEGT. V shed 5 bases and J shed 5 bases, with 22 bases lying between them. CDR3 DNA sequence: TGTGCCAGCAGTAAGTGGGGGAAAAGGCTGGCCGATCAGCCCCAGCATTTT. It specifies CASSKWGKRLADQPQHF.

This clonotype showed up many times. V gene TRBV5-1 combines with J gene TRBJ1-1; D uncertain. V lost 2 bases to trimming and J lost 5 bases, with 16 bases between them. From germline, CDR1 is SGHRS and CDR2 YFSETQ. This CDR3 has 15 residues. DNA for the CDR3: TGCGCCAGCAGCTTTCGAAGGGCCGGTGAAACTGAAGCTTTCTTT. Encoded protein: CASSFRRAGETEAFF. The entire variable domain, with the rest obtained from reference TRBV5-1 and TRBJ1-1, is as follows: KAGVTQTPRYLIKTRGQQVTLSCSPISGHRSVSWYQQTPGQGLQFLFEYFSETQRNKGNFPGRFSGRQFSNSRSEMNVSTLELGDSALYLCASSFRRAGETEAFFGQGTRLTVV.

This clonotype was observed at least ten times. The V gene is TRBV3-1, the J gene TRBJ2-1; 8 bases line up with TRBD2. This CDR3 has 16 residues. Germline V gene data show CDR1 as LGHDT and CDR2 as YNNKEL (reference sequence). V lost 1 base and J lost 5; bases outside the gene matches: 7. CDR3 in amino acids: CASSQAGGWANNEQFF. The CDR3 region has the DNA TGTGCCAGCAGCCAAGCGGGGGGGTGGGCTAACAATGAGCAGTTCTTC.

A few counts support this clonotype. The gene calls are TRBV4-1 and TRBJ2-7, with unresolved D. V lost 1 base, J lost 5 bases, and 9 bases lay in between. Germline CDR1 is MGHRA and CDR2 is YSYEKL. The CDR3 is made up of 13 amino acids. This CDR3 is CASSQGPLNEQYF. The CDR3 DNA reads as TGCGCCAGCAGCCAAGGCCCCCTGAACGAGCAGTACTTC.

The V and J genes are TRBV19 and TRBJ2-2; 8 nucleotides agree with TRBD2. V gave up 3 bases and J gave up 7 bases; unmatched junction bases: 4. Germline values: CDR1 LNHDA, CDR2 SQIVND (reference sequence). The CDR3 loop spans 14 amino acids. The chain's CDR3 is CASSIGLAHGELFF. CDR3 sequence (DNA): TGTGCCAGTAGTATCGGACTAGCCCACGGGGAGCTGTTTTTT.

The V call is TRBV20-1, the J call TRBJ1-6, with a tentative D call TRBD1 (6 bases). The germline V gene has CDR1 DFQATT and CDR2 SNEGSKA (reference sequence). The CDR3 covers 14 residues. V shed 4 bases and J shed 6 bases, with 13 bases lying between them. The CDR3 DNA reads as TGCAGTGCTATTCCCGGGGGGCCTAATTCACCCCTCCACTTT. Protein sequence: CSAIPGGPNSPLHF.